This T cell receptor (beta chain) was captured by sequencing in a study of regulatory T cells in long-lasting Graves disease. Time point denoted: newly diagnosed GD, antithyroid drugs for less than 3 months. RNA isolated from PBMCs was used to make the TCR library. Blood from the periphery, 8 to 9.5 milliliters in all, was drawn into EDTA tubes. V was pared by 1 base and J by 3 bases, with 10 bases between. CDR3 length: 14 amino acids. The V gene's germline CDR1 is DFQATT and CDR2 SNEGSKA (reference sequence). In its sample, this clonotype was seen many times. In building TCR beta libraries, iRepertoire HTBI primers were used together with Arm-PCR of CDR3 regions. One entry per CDR3 protein, called by TCRdb with MiXCR from the multiplex PCR reads. The sample yields some 400,000 distinct CDR3 sequences, 14% to 15% seen once. This sample also belongs to another study, concerning T cells in Graves' hyperthyroidism and ophthalmopathy.

The clonotype comes from a young woman with Graves disease. Sequenced material: peripheral blood mononuclear cells (PBMCs), taken at new diagnosis, from a patient treated with antithyroid drugs. The chain links TRBV20-1 to TRBJ1-5; no reliable D call. The CDR3 DNA reads as TGCAGTGCTAGAGCTCAGGTTTTCAATCAGCCCCAGCATTTT. Protein sequence: CSARAQVFNQPQHF.